At least ten counts were recorded for the clone carrying this T cell receptor (beta chain). Its cognate antigen is unknown. Produced via immunoSEQ multiplex PCR; TCRdb's table is partial and in-frame only. Seen here are 550,000 to 850,000 clones, roughly two thirds observed once, and the top ten hold less than 2%. Recent vaccinations or acute infections were absent in the healthy HIV-negative adult donors. Nashville, Tennessee was home to all donors, who were Caucasian adults. Germline-derived CDR1 and CDR2 are LNHDA and SQIVND (reference sequence). V dropped 5 bases and J dropped 2; count of bases not matched to a gene: 9. The CDR3 consists of 17 residues. This entry comes from a study of shared clonotypes between healthy human individuals. Findings of the study overall: Unshared clonotypes carried lower generation probabilities than those common to all four donors.

The sequencing sample was made of memory CD4+ T cells sorted from blood. Sample subset: CD45RA-negative fraction. The TCR originated in a woman in her twenties or thirties in good health. V gene TRBV19 combines with J gene TRBJ2-7; 13 positions match TRBD2. CDR3 nucleotide sequence: TGTGCCAGTAGTGAGCGACACGGGACTAGCGGGACCTACGAGCAGTACTTC. It yields the protein CASSERHGTSGTYEQYF.